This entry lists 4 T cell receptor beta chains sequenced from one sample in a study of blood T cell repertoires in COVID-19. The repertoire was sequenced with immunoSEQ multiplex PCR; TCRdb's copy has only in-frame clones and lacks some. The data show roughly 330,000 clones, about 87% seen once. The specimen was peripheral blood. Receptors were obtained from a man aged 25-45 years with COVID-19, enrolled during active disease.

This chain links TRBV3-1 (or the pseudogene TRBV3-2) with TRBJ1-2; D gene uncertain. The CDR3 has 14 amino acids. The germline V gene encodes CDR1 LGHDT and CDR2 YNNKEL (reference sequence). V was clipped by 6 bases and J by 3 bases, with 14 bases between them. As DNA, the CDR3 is TGTGCCAGCAGTCTTACTGGTTTGGACTATGGCTACACCTTC. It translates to CASSLTGLDYGYTF.

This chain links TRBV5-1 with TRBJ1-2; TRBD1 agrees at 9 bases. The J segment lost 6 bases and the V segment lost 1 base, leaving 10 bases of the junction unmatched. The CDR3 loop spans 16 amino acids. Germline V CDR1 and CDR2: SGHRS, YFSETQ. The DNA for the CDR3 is TGCGCCAGCAGCTTGATGGACAGGGGAGGGAGTGATGGCTACACCTTC. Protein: CASSLMDRGGSDGYTF.

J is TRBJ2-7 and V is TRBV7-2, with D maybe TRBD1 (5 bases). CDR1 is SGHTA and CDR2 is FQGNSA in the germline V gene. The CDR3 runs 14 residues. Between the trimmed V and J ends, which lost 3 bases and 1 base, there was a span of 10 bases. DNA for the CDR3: TGTGCCAGCAGCTTTCGCAGGGATTCCTACGAGCAGTACTTC. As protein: CASSFRRDSYEQYF.

The CDR3 DNA sequence: TGTGCCAGTAGTCCCCGCGGGGGCTATCAGCCCCAGCATTTT. It codes for CASSPRGGYQPQHF. The rearrangement links TRBV19 to TRBJ1-5; a possible D gene is TRBD1 (6 bases). Trimming pared 5 bases from V and 5 bases from J, leaving 13 bases between. The CDR3 runs 14 residues. Germline loops: CDR1 LNHDA, CDR2 SQIVND (reference sequence).